These T cell receptor beta chains were read from a single sample in a study of T cell repertoires in cytomegalovirus infection. TCRdb itself ran the reads through MiXCR, one entry per CDR3 protein. The sample lists 200,000 or so distinct CDR3 sequences, roughly 28% seen once, with roughly 29% in the top ten. Sequenced input: PBMCs. The receptors were sampled from a human donor in good health (CMV status not recorded). Some clones in this sample may be carry-over from other donors' samples. CDR3s include the opening cysteine and the closing phenylalanine or tryptophan. Each record gives: CDR3 protein, CDR3 DNA, clone size, D gene, J gene, V gene. The D gene is left open where the match is weak. Rows give clone size only sometimes, using once, few, many, or a class for an expanded clone.

CASSSRQGGNQPQHF TGTGCCAGCTCATCGCGACAGGGAGGCAATCAGCCCCAGCATTTT . TRBD1 TRBJ1-5 TRBV18
CASSFGLRTAKNIQYF TGTGCCAGCAGCTTTGGTTTGAGGACAGCCAAAAACATTCAGTACTTC many . TRBJ2-4 TRBV7-2
CASNKARDSGYTF TGTGCCAGTAACAAAGCCCGGGACTCTGGCTACACCTTC . . TRBJ1-2 TRBV19
CASSTDRPNEKLFF TGTGCCAGCTCCACGGACAGGCCAAATGAAAAACTGTTTTTT . TRBD1 TRBJ1-4 TRBV18
CASSPGLRQQETQYF TGTGCCAGCAGCCCGGGCCTTCGTCAACAAGAGACCCAGTACTTC . . TRBJ2-5 TRBV27
CASSLDRGLTYNEQFF TGTGCCAGCAGTTTGGACAGGGGGCTTACCTACAATGAGCAGTTCTTC many TRBD1 TRBJ2-1 TRBV12-3/TRBV12-4
CSASVTGTGDGYTF TGCAGCGCCTCAGTTACCGGGACAGGTGATGGCTACACCTTC . TRBD1 TRBJ1-2 TRBV29-1
CASSQRTGSYNEQFF TGCGCCAGCAGCCAACGGACAGGGTCATACAATGAGCAGTTCTTC . TRBD1 TRBJ2-1 TRBV4-1
CASSFRGTGSHNEQFF TGTGCCAGCAGTTTCCGAGGGACAGGGTCCCACAATGAGCAGTTCTTC many TRBD1 TRBJ2-1 TRBV12-3/TRBV12-4
CASSQGRTDKAFF TGCGCCAGCAGCCAAGGGCGGACAGATAAAGCTTTCTTT . . TRBJ1-1 TRBV4-1
CASRRGTDEKLFF TGTGCCAGCAGACGAGGGACGGATGAAAAACTGTTTTTT few . TRBJ1-4 TRBV7-8
CASSEDRGGYTF TGTGCCAGCAGTGAAGACAGGGGTGGCTACACCTTC . TRBD1 TRBJ1-2 TRBV6-1